This entry describes one T cell receptor (beta chain). Germline V gene data show CDR1 as SEHNR and CDR2 as FQNEAQ (reference sequence). This CDR3 region has 19 residues. The V gene end was trimmed by 5 bases and the J gene end by 4 bases; junction bases not matched to a gene: 18. The sample originates from a study of shared clonotypes between healthy human individuals. Terminally differentiated effector memory CD45RA+ cells were excluded by CCR7 positive selection of CD45RO-negative cells. The healthy adult donors were HIV-negative and reported no recent acute infections or vaccinations. Some clones are missing from TCRdb's copy, which holds only in-frame ones; the method was immunoSEQ multiplex PCR. The profile shows about 2,100,000 clones, 93% of them singletons.

V and J are TRBV7-9 and TRBJ2-7; 12 nucleotides agree with TRBD2. This TCR was recovered from a man aged 18 to 30 in good health. Some clones in this sample may be carry-over from other donors' samples. The material sequenced was naive CD8+ T cells from PBMCs. CDR3 sequence reads: CASSETSGRGTDKWYEQYF. The CDR3, as DNA: TGTGCCAGCAGCGAGACTAGCGGGAGAGGAACGGATAAGTGGTACGAGCAGTACTTC.